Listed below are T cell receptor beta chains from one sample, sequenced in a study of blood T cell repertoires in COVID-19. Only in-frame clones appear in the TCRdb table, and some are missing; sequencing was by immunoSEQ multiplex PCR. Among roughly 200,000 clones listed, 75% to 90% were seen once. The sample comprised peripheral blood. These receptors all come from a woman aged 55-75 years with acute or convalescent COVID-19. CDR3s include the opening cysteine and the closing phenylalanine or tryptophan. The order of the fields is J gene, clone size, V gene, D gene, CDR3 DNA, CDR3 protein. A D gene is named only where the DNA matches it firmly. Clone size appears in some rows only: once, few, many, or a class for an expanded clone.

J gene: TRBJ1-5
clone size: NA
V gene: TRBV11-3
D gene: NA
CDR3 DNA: TGTGCCAGCAGCTCGGGGGATCAGCCCCAGCATTTT
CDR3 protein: CASSSGDQPQHF

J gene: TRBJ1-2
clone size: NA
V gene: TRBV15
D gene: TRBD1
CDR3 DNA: TGTGCCACCAGCAGAAAGTATAGGGACAGAACATACTATGGCTACACCTTC
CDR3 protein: CATSRKYRDRTYYGYTF

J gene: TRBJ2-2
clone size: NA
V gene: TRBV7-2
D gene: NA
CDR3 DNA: TGTGCCAGCAGCTTATATGCCTGGGGCGCCGGGGAGCTGTTTTTT
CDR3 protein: CASSLYAWGAGELFF

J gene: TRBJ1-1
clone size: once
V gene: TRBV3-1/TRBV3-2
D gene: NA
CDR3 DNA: TGTGCCAGCAGCCAAAAAGGGGGGGGGACTGAAGCTTTCTTT
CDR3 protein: CASSQKGGGTEAFF

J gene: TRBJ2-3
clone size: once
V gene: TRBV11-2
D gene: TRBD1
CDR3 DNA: TGTGCCAGCAGCTCCGGACAGGGCGGTACAGATACGCAGTATTTT
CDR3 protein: CASSSGQGGTDTQYF

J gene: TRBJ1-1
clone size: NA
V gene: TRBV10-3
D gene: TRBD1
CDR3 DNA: TGTGCCAGAGGACAGGGGATCGCTTTCTTT
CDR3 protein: CARGQGIAFF

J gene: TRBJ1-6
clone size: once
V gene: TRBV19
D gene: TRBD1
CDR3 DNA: TGTGCCACCCGAGGAGGGCAGGGGGGTTCACCCCTCCACTTT
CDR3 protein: CATRGGQGGSPLHF

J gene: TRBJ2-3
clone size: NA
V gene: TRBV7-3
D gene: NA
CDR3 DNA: TGTGCCAGCAGCTTAACGGACCGGGAGTCGCAGTATTTT
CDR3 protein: CASSLTDRESQYF

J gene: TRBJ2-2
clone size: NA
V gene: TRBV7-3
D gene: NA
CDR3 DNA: TGTGCCAGCAGTCCAGACAGAGACAACACCGGGGAGCTGTTTTTT
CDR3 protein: CASSPDRDNTGELFF

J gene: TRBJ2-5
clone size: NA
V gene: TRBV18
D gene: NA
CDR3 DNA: TGTGCCAGCTCACCATTGGGCAGACAAGAGACCCAGTACTTC
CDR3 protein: CASSPLGRQETQYF

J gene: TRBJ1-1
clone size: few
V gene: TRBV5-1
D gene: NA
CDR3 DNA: TGCGCCAGCAGCTCGGGGAACACTGAAGCTTTCTTT
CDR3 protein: CASSSGNTEAFF

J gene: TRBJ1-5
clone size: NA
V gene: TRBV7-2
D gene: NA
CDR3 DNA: TGTGCCAGCAGCTTAGCGACAGGTTCGGTTCAGCCCCAGCATTTT
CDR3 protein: CASSLATGSVQPQHF

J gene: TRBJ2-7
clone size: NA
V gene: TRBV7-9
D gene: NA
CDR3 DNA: TGTGCCAGCAGCTTAGCGTCGGGTGGAGCTACAGAGCAGTACTTC
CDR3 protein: CASSLASGGATEQYF